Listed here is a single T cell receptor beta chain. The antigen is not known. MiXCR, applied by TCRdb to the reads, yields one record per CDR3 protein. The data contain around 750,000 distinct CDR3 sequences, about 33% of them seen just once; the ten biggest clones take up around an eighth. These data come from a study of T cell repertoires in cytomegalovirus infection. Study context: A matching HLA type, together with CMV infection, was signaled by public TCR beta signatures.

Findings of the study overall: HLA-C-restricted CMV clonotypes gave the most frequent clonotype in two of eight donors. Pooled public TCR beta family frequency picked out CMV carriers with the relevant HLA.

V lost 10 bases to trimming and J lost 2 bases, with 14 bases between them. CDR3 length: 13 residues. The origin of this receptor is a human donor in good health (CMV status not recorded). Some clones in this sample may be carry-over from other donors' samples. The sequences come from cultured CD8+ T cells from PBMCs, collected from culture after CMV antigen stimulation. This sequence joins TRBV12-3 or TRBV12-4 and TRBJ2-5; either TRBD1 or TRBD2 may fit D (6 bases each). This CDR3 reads CATQGGGQETQYF. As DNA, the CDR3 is TGTGCCACTCAAGGAGGGGGGCAAGAGACCCAGTACTTC.